The 9 T cell receptor beta chains below were found in one sample sequenced in a study of blood T cell repertoires in COVID-19 (dated by TCRdb to the early 2020s). Libraries were made using the immunoSEQ multiplex PCR assay. In its TCRdb copy, this immuneACCESS table keeps in-frame sequences only and misses some clones. Where compared with another copy, unresolved V genes explain less than half of these, and the others have no known cause. For this sample there are roughly 140,000 clones; 85% to 90% appear just once. The top ten hold about 15% of the sample. Specimen: peripheral blood. These receptors were collected from a woman in her thirties or forties with acute or convalescent COVID-19.

The chain recombines TRBV10-3 with TRBJ2-3, with TRBD2 matching 12 bases. V gave up 4 bases and J gave up 0 bases; unmatched junction bases: 8. Germline V gene sequence: CDR1 ENHRY, CDR2 SYGVKD. This CDR3 has 18 amino acids. CDR3 amino acids: CAISVPSGGAQSTDTQYF. In DNA, the CDR3 is TGTGCCATCAGTGTACCTAGCGGGGGGGCCCAAAGCACAGATACGCAGTATTTT.

Only one count was recorded for this clone. This chain uses TRBV24-1 with TRBJ1-5, with D tentatively TRBD1 (6 bases). Germline V lookup: CDR1 KGHDR, CDR2 SFDVKD. Trimming took 3 bases from V and 3 from J, leaving 11 bases between them. This CDR3 spans 15 amino acids. CDR3 DNA sequence: TGTGCCACCAGTGATCGGACAGACCTCAATCAGCCCCAGCATTTT. Protein product: CATSDRTDLNQPQHF.

The rearrangement joins TRBV15 to TRBJ2-1; 13 bases agree with TRBD2. V lost 1 base and J lost 5; bases outside the gene matches: 11. In germline, CDR1 is LNHNV, CDR2 YYDKDF (reference sequence). This CDR3 has 19 residues. CDR3 sequence: CATSRGRLPGLAGNNEQFF. The CDR3 bases are TGTGCCACCAGCAGAGGTCGTCTTCCGGGACTAGCGGGAAACAATGAGCAGTTCTTC.

The chain couples TRBV19 to TRBJ1-5, with 10 nucleotides matching TRBD1. The CDR3 consists of 14 residues. Germline CDR1 LNHDA, CDR2 SQIVND (reference sequence). V dropped 7 bases and J dropped 7; count of bases not matched to a gene: 7. The chain's CDR3 is CASTRDRGRQPQHF. CDR3 coding DNA: TGTGCCAGTACCAGGGACAGGGGAAGGCAGCCCCAGCATTTT.

This chain joins TRBV3-1 (or the pseudogene TRBV3-2) and TRBJ2-3, with a possible D match to TRBD2 (6 bases). The CDR3 sequence is 15 residues long. V gave up 0 bases and J gave up 4 bases, with 11 bases separating them. Germline values: CDR1 LGHDT, CDR2 YNNKEL (reference sequence). CDR3 residues: CASSQEFRESDTQYF. In DNA, the CDR3 is TGTGCCAGCAGCCAAGAGTTTCGGGAGTCAGATACGCAGTATTTT.

The V call is TRBV19, the J call TRBJ2-3, with 9 nucleotides matching TRBD2. J gave up 4 bases and V 4 bases, and 3 bases lay outside the gene matches. CDR1 is LNHDA and CDR2 is SQIVND in the germline V gene (reference sequence). This CDR3 comprises 14 residues. The CDR3 nucleotides are TGTGCCAGTAGTACTAGCGGGATGGCAGATACGCAGTATTTT. Translation gives CASSTSGMADTQYF.

V is TRBV2 and J is TRBJ1-5; D is possibly TRBD1 (5 bases). The CDR3 extends over 16 amino acids. Deletions cut 3 bases from V and 0 bases from J, with 12 bases between. Germline-derived CDR1 and CDR2 are SNHLY and FYNNEI. The CDR3 here is CASSDWAGDSNQPQHF. The DNA for the CDR3 is TGTGCCAGCAGTGACTGGGCGGGGGATAGCAATCAGCCCCAGCATTTT.

The chain is built from TRBV5-5 and TRBJ2-1; D might be TRBD1 (6 bases). Trimming left V 4 bases short and J 3 bases short, with 14 bases between. This CDR3 has 15 amino acids. The germline V gene has CDR1 SGHKS and CDR2 YYEKEE (reference sequence). The CDR3 DNA reads TGTGCCAGCAGCCTAGGACAGCCCTACTACAATGAGCAGTTCTTC. Its protein is CASSLGQPYYNEQFF.

The chain links TRBV7-8 to TRBJ2-5; D not certain. V gave up 8 bases and J gave up 5 bases, with 12 bases separating them. Per the germline V gene, CDR1 is SGHVS and CDR2 is FQNEAQ. The CDR3 contains 12 residues. Written as DNA, the CDR3 is TGTGCCAGCGGCCGCTATGCTGAGACCCAGTACTTC. It translates to CASGRYAETQYF.